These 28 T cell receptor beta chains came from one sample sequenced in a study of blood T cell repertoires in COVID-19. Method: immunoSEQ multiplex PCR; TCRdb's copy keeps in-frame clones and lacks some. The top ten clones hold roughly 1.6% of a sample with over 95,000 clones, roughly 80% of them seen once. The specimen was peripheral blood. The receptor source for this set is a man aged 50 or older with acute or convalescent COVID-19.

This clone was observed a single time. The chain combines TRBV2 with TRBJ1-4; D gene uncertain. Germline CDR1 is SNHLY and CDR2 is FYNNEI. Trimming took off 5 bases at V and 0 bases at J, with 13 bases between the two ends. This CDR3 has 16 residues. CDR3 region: CASSRAFLATNEKLFF. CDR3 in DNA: TGTGCCAGCAGTAGAGCATTCCTGGCAACTAATGAAAAACTGTTTTTT.

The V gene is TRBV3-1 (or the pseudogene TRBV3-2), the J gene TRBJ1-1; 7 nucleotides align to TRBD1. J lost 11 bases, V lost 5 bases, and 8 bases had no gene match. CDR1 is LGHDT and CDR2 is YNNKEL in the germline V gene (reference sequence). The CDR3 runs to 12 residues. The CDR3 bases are TGTGCCAGCAGCTACCGACAGGGTGAGGCTTTCTTT. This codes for CASSYRQGEAFF.

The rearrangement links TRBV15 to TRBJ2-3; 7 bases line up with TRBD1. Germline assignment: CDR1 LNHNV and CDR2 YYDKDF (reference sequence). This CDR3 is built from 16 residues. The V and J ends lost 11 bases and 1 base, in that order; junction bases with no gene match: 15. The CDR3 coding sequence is TGTGCCCCACACGCGACCCGGGACAGCCGCACAGATACGCAGTATTTT. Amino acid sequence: CAPHATRDSRTDTQYF.

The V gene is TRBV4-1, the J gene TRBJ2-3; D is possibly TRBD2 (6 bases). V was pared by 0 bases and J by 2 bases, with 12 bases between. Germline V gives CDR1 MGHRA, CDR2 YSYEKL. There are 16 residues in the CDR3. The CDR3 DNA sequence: TGCGCCAGCAGCCAAGATATTCGGGGGTACACAGATACGCAGTATTTT. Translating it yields CASSQDIRGYTDTQYF.

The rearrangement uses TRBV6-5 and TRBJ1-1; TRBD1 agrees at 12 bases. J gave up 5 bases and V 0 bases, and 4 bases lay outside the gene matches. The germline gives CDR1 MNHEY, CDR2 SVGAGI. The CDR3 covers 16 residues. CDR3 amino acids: CASSYSGQGARTEAFF. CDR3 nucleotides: TGTGCCAGCAGTTACTCGGGACAGGGGGCACGGACTGAAGCTTTCTTT.

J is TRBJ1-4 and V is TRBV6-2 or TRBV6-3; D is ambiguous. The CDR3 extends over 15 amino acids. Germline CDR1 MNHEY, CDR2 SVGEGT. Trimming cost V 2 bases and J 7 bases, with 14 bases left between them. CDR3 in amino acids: CASSYSWGRGEKLFF. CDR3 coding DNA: TGTGCCAGCAGTTACAGCTGGGGTCGGGGTGAAAAACTGTTTTTT.

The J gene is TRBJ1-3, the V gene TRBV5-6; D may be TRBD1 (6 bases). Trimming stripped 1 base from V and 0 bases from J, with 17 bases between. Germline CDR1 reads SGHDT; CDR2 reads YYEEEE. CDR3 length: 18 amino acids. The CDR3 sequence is CASSLYSATGLSGNTIYF. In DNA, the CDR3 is TGTGCCAGCAGCTTGTATTCTGCGACAGGCCTCTCTGGAAACACCATATATTTT. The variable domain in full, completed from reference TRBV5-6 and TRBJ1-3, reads DAGVTQSPTHLIKTRGQQVTLRCSPKSGHDTVSWYQQALGQGPQFIFQYYEEEERQRGNFPDRFSGHQFPNYSSELNVNALLLGDSALYLCASSLYSATGLSGNTIYFGEGSWLTVV.

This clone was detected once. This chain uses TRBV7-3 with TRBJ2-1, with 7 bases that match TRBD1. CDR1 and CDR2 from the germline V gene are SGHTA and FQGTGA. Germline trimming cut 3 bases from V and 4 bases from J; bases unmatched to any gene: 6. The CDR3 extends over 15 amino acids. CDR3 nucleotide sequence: TGTGCCAGCAGCTTTACCGGGACAGCTTACAATGAGCAGTTCTTC. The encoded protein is CASSFTGTAYNEQFF. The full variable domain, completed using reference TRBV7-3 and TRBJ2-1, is GAGVSQTPSNKVTEKGKYVELRCDPISGHTALYWYRQSLGQGPEFLIYFQGTGAADDSGLPNDRFFAVRPEGSVSTLKIQRTERGDSAVYLCASSFTGTAYNEQFFGPGTRLTVL.

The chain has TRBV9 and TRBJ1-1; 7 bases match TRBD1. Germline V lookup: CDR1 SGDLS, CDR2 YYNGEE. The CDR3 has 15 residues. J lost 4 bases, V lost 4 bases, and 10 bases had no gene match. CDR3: CASSRKGAVTTEAFF. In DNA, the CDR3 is TGTGCCAGCAGCCGAAAGGGGGCAGTCACCACTGAAGCTTTCTTT.

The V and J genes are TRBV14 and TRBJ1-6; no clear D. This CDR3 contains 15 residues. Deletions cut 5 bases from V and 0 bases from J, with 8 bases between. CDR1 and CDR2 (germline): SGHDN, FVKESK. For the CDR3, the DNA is TGTGCCAGCAGCTTACAGAGCTCCTATAATTCACCCCTCCACTTT. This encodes CASSLQSSYNSPLHF.

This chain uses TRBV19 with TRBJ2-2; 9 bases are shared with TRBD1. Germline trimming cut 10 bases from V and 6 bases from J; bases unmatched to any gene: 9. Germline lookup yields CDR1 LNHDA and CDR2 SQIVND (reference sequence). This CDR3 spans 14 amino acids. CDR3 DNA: TGTGCCACTACCCGGACAGGGGTTGCCGGGGAGCTGTTTTTT. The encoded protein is CATTRTGVAGELFF.

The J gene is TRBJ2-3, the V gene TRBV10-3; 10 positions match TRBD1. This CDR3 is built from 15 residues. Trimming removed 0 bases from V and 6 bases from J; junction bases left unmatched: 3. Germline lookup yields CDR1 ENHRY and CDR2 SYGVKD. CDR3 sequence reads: CAISESDRGQDTQYF. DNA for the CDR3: TGTGCCATCAGTGAGTCAGACAGGGGGCAGGATACGCAGTATTTT.

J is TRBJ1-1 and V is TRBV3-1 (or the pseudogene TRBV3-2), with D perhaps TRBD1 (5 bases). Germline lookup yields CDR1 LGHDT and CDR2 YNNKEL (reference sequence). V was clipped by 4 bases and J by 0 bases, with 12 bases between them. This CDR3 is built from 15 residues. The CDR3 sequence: CASSLTGGLNTEAFF. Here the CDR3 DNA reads TGTGCCAGCAGCCTAACGGGGGGGTTGAACACTGAAGCTTTCTTT.

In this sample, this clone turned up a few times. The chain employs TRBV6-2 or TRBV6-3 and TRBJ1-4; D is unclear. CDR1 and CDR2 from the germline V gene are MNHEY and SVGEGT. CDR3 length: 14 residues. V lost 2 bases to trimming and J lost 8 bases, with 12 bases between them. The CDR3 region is CASSYRGFGEKLFF. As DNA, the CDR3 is TGTGCCAGCAGTTACAGAGGGTTCGGCGAAAAACTGTTTTTT.

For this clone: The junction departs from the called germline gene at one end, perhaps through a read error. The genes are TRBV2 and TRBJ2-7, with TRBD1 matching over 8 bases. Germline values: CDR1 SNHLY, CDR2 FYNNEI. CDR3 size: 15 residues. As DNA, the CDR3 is TGTGTCAGCAGTGAGTCGGCAGGGGGCCCTTACGAGCAGTACTTC. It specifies CVSSESAGGPYEQYF.

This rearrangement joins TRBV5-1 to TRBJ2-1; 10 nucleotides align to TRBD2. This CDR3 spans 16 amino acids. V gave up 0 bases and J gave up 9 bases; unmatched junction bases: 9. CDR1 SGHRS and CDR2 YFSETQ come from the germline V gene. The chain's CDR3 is CASSLVASGGAREQFF. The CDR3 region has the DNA TGCGCCAGCAGCTTGGTTGCGAGCGGGGGGGCCCGTGAGCAGTTCTTC. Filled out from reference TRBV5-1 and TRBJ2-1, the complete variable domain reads KAGVTQTPRYLIKTRGQQVTLSCSPISGHRSVSWYQQTPGQGLQFLFEYFSETQRNKGNFPGRFSGRQFSNSRSEMNVSTLELGDSALYLCASSLVASGGAREQFFGPGTRLTVL.

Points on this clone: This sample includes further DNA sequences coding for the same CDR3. CDR3: CASSQRDRATEAFF. DNA of the CDR3: TGTGCCAGCAGCCAAAGAGACAGGGCTACTGAAGCTTTCTTT. The V call is TRBV3-1 (or the pseudogene TRBV3-2), the J call TRBJ1-1, with TRBD1 matching 7 bases. V lost 2 bases and J lost 5; bases outside the gene matches: 5. The CDR3 spans 14 residues. The V gene's germline CDR1 is LGHDT and CDR2 YNNKEL (reference sequence).

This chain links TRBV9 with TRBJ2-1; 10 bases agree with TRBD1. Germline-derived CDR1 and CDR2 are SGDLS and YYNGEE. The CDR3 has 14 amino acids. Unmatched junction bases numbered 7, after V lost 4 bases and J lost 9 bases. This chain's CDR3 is CASSLGQGGGEQFF. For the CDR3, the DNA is TGTGCCAGCAGCCTCGGACAGGGGGGTGGTGAGCAGTTCTTC. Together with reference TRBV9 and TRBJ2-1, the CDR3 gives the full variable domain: DSGVTQTPKHLITATGQRVTLRCSPRSGDLSVYWYQQSLDQGLQFLIQYYNGEERAKGNILERFSAQQFPDLHSELNLSSLELGDSALYFCASSLGQGGGEQFFGPGTRLTVL.

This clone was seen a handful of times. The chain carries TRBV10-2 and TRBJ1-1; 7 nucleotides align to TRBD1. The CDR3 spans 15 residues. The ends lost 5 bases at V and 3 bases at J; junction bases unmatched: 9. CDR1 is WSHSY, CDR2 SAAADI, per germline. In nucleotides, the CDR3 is TGCGCCAGCAGTTCCGGGACAGTTGGGGACACTGAAGCTTTCTTT. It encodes CASSSGTVGDTEAFF.

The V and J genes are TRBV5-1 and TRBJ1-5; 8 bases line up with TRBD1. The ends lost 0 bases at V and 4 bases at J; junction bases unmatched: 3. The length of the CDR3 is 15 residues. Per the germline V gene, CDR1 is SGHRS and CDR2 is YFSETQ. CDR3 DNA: TGCGCCAGCAGCTTGGAGGGACAGGAGAATCAGCCCCAGCATTTT. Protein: CASSLEGQENQPQHF.

Here the CDR3 DNA reads TGTGCCAGCAGCACCGACAGGGACCCCTACGAGCAGTACGTC. It yields the protein CASSTDRDPYEQYV. The gene calls are TRBV7-2 and TRBJ2-7; 7 bases map to TRBD1. Germline loops: CDR1 SGHTA, CDR2 FQGNSA. The CDR3 extends over 14 amino acids. J lost 2 bases, V lost 5 bases, and 6 bases had no gene match.

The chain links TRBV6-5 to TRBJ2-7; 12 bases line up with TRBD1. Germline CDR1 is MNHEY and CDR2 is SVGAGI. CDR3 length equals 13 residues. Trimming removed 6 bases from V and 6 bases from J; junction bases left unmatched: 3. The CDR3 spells CASRGQGAGEQYF. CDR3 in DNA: TGTGCCAGCAGGGGACAGGGGGCAGGCGAGCAGTACTTC.

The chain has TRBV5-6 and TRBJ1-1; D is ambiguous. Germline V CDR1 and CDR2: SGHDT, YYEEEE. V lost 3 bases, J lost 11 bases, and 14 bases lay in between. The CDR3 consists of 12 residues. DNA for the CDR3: TGTGCCAGCAGCTCGAGCTATCAATGGGCTTTCTTT. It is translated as CASSSSYQWAFF.

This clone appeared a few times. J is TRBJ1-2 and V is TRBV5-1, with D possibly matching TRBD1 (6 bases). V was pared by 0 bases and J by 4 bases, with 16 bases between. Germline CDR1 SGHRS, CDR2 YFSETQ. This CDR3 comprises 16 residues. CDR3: CASSLVGQTGGYGYTF. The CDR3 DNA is TGCGCCAGCAGCTTGGTAGGACAGACTGGGGGCTATGGCTACACCTTC. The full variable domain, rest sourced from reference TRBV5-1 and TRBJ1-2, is KAGVTQTPRYLIKTRGQQVTLSCSPISGHRSVSWYQQTPGQGLQFLFEYFSETQRNKGNFPGRFSGRQFSNSRSEMNVSTLELGDSALYLCASSLVGQTGGYGYTFGSGTRLTVV.

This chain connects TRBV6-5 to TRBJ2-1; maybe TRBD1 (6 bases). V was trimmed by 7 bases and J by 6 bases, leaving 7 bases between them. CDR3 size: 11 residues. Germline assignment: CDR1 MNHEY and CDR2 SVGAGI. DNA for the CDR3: TGTGCCAGCACCAGGGGCAATGAGCAGTTCTTC. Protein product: CASTRGNEQFF.

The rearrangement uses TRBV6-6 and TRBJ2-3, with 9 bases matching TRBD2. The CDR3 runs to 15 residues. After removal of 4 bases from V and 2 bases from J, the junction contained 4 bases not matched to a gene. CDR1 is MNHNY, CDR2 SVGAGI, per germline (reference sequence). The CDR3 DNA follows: TGTGCCAGCAGTTCCCGGACTAGCGACACAGATACGCAGTATTTT. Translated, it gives CASSSRTSDTDTQYF.

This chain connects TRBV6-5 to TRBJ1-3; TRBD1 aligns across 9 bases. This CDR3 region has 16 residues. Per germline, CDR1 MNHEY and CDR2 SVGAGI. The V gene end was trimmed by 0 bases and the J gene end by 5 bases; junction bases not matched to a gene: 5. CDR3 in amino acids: CASSYSGTGKRNTIYF. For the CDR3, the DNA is TGTGCCAGCAGTTACTCGGGGACAGGGAAGAGAAACACCATATATTTT.

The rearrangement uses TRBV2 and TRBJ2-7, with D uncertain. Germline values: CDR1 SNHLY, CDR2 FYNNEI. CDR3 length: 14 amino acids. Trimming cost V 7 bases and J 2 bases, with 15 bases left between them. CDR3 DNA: TGTGCCAGCATTCTAACGGCCAGGACCTACGAGCAGTACTTC. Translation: CASILTARTYEQYF.